The entry below describes one T cell receptor beta chain. Its antigen is unknown. Amplification of TCR alpha and beta CDR3 regions from RNA used iRepertoire nested multiplex PCR. One-step reverse transcription and amplification started from approximately 100-400 ng of tissue mRNA or PBMC total RNA. TCRdb used MiXCR to reprocess the multiplex PCR reads, holding one entry per CDR3 protein. The sample lists about 5,700 distinct CDR3 sequences, over 40% seen once, with roughly 24% in the top ten. This sample is drawn from a study of glioma-infiltrating T cells. Regarding the study as a whole: Only very few CDR3 sequences appeared in both tissue and blood. Gliomas, especially low-grade, showed above-expected tissue-blood divergence; non-neoplastic patients showed below.

The sequence derives from a human donor with low-grade glioma or glioblastoma, undergoing nonglioma brain surgery, or in good health (not recorded which). Material for sequencing was glioma tissue, nonneoplastic brain tissue, or PBMCs (not recorded which).

The CDR3 DNA follows: TGTGCCAGCAGTTACCATATAGAACAGTTGAACACTGAAGCTTTCTTT. Protein sequence: CASSYHIEQLNTEAFF. The rearrangement joins TRBV6-5 to TRBJ1-1; D not resolved. Germline V CDR1 and CDR2: MNHEY, SVGAGI. The CDR3 covers 16 residues. V lost 2 bases, J lost 0 bases, and 13 bases lay in between.